The 20 T cell receptor beta chains reported below all come from one sample, sequenced in a study of T cells after yellow fever vaccination. TCRdb re-called the 5' RACE reads through MiXCR, storing one row per CDR3 protein. The sample shows roughly 260,000 distinct CDR3 sequences, 10% to 15% of them seen only once. Source: CD4+ T cells sorted from PBMCs, taken 45 days after the yellow fever booster vaccination. Receptors were obtained from a man aged 30 to 45 who received the YFV17D yellow fever vaccine.

The chain joins TRBV5-4 to TRBJ2-2, with TRBD2 matching over 8 bases. V trimming: 1 base; J trimming: 3 bases; junction bases outside the gene matches: 2. The CDR3 consists of 15 residues. Germline V gives CDR1 SGHNT, CDR2 YYREEE (reference sequence). The CDR3, as DNA: TGTGCCAGCAGCTTGTTGCGGGAGGACACCGGGGAGCTGTTTTTT. Translating it yields CASSLLREDTGELFF. Variable domain in full (rest from reference TRBV5-4 and TRBJ2-2): ETGVTQSPTHLIKTRGQQVTLRCSSQSGHNTVSWYQQALGQGPQFIFQYYREEENGRGNFPPRFSGLQFPNYSSELNVNALELDDSALYLCASSLLREDTGELFFGEGSRLTVL.

The chain recombines TRBV7-2 with TRBJ2-3; possible D gene TRBD2, 6 bases. Trimming cost V 3 bases and J 2 bases, with 9 bases left between them. Germline CDR1 reads SGHTA; CDR2 reads FQGNSA. The CDR3 loop spans 14 amino acids. CDR3 DNA: TGTGCCAGCAGCTTTAGCGGACTCACAGATACGCAGTATTTT. Translating gives CASSFSGLTDTQYF.

The V call is TRBV20-1, the J call TRBJ1-1; perhaps TRBD1 as D (6 bases). Germline assignment: CDR1 DFQATT and CDR2 SNEGSKA (reference sequence). The CDR3 contains 14 residues. The germline V and J ends were trimmed by 6 bases and 3 bases, with 17 bases remaining between them. CDR3 in DNA: TGCAGTGCCGCCGTCGGGGGGCTCGACACTGAAGCTTTCTTT. Translating it yields CSAAVGGLDTEAFF.

This clonotype was seen a handful of times. The chain is built from TRBV7-9 and TRBJ1-1, with TRBD1 matching over 8 bases. Germline lookup yields CDR1 SEHNR and CDR2 FQNEAQ (reference sequence). This CDR3 has 16 residues. V trimming: 7 bases; J trimming: 4 bases; junction bases outside the gene matches: 14. The CDR3 reads CASTRAQGARTTEAFF. CDR3 DNA: TGTGCCAGCACCAGGGCCCAGGGGGCCCGGACCACTGAAGCTTTCTTT.

The chain uses TRBV4-3 and TRBJ1-6; no firm D call. V was shortened by 4 bases and J by 5 bases, with 9 bases between the two germline ends. Germline CDR1 LGHNA, CDR2 YSLEER. The CDR3 sequence is 14 residues long. The CDR3 DNA follows: TGCGCCAGCAGCCTGACTTGGAATAATTCACCCCTCCACTTT. Its translation is CASSLTWNNSPLHF.

V is TRBV3-1 and J is TRBJ1-2; D remains ambiguous. The CDR3 covers 12 residues. Germline V CDR1 and CDR2: LGHDT, YNNKEL (reference sequence). Trimming took off 2 bases at V and 7 bases at J, with 8 bases between the two ends. The CDR3 coding sequence is TGTGCCAGCAGCCAATTGGGTACTGGCTACACCTTC. Residues: CASSQLGTGYTF.

The chain links TRBV27 to TRBJ2-7; D is perhaps TRBD1 (8 bases). The CDR3 contains 16 residues. The V gene's germline CDR1 is MNHEY and CDR2 SMNVEV (reference sequence). The ends were cut back, 4 bases at V and 2 bases at J, with 18 bases in the middle. The CDR3 DNA reads TGTGCCAGCAGTTACTACAGGGGGGGGACCCCCTACGAGCAGTACTTC. Protein sequence: CASSYYRGGTPYEQYF.

This clonotype was counted only a few times. The rearrangement uses TRBV11-2 and TRBJ1-1; 7 positions agree with TRBD1. V shed 0 bases and J 5 bases; nucleotides not matched to a gene: 12. CDR3 size: 17 residues. The V gene's germline CDR1 is SGHAT and CDR2 FQNNGV. The CDR3 sequence is CASSLEFWQGVGTEAFF. Written as DNA, the CDR3 is TGTGCCAGCAGCTTAGAGTTCTGGCAGGGGGTAGGGACTGAAGCTTTCTTT.

This clonotype was found many times. The chain couples TRBV29-1 to TRBJ1-5; D may be TRBD1 (6 bases). CDR3 length: 13 residues. From germline, CDR1 is SQVTM and CDR2 ANQGSEA. Trimming took off 6 bases at V and 4 bases at J, with 13 bases between the two ends. CDR3 in DNA: TGCAGCGTCCGGGACAATTGGAATCAGCCCCAGCATTTT. It yields the protein CSVRDNWNQPQHF.

On this clonotype itself: A read error may produce the germline difference seen at one junction end. The rearrangement joins TRBV9 to TRBJ2-1; D is uncertain. The germline V gene encodes CDR1 SGDLS and CDR2 YYNGEE. The CDR3 length is 13 residues. This CDR3 reads CTSSVEFVDEQFF. CDR3 sequence (DNA): TGTACCAGCAGCGTAGAGTTCGTGGATGAGCAGTTCTTC.

This clonotype was recorded many times. CDR3 amino acids: CASSSGGSFGNTIYF. The CDR3 nucleotides read TGTGCCAGCAGTTCCGGGGGTTCTTTTGGAAACACCATATATTTT. The chain recombines TRBV6-5 with TRBJ1-3, with a tentative D call TRBD1 (5 bases). V was pared by 4 bases and J by 3 bases, with 13 bases between. Germline lookup yields CDR1 MNHEY and CDR2 SVGAGI. CDR3 length: 15 residues.

This clonotype occurred a few times. V is TRBV7-9 and J is TRBJ2-3, with TRBD1 matching over 8 bases. Germline CDR1 reads SEHNR; CDR2 reads FQNEAQ (reference sequence). After removal of 4 bases from V and 4 bases from J, the junction contained 7 bases not matched to a gene. There are 15 residues in the CDR3. DNA for the CDR3: TGTGCCAGCAGCTCCGGACAGGGATTCTCAGATACGCAGTATTTT. This gives the protein CASSSGQGFSDTQYF.

The CDR3 loop is CASSSTGGSGELFF. The CDR3 region has the DNA TGTGCCAGTAGTAGTACAGGGGGCAGCGGGGAGCTGTTTTTT. V gene TRBV19 combines with J gene TRBJ2-2; 9 bases are shared with TRBD1. The CDR3 sequence is 14 residues long. Losses at the gene ends were 4 bases for V and 7 bases for J; bases not matched to a gene: 4. Germline CDR1 LNHDA, CDR2 SQIVND (reference sequence). Looking up the rest from reference TRBV19 and TRBJ2-2 gives the full variable domain: DGGITQSPKYLFRKEGQNVTLSCEQNLNHDAMYWYRQDPGQGLRLIYYSQIVNDFQKGDIAEGYSVSREKKESFPLTVTSAQKNPTAFYLCASSSTGGSGELFFGEGSRLTVL.

The V gene is TRBV28, the J gene TRBJ2-1; D is unresolved. The V gene lost 1 base and the J gene lost 6 bases, with 4 bases spanning the gap. The CDR3 covers 12 residues. Germline CDR1 MDHEN, CDR2 SYDVKM. The CDR3 DNA follows: TGTGCCAGCAGTTTATACCCCAATGAGCAGTTCTTC. Its protein is CASSLYPNEQFF. The variable domain in full, with the rest retrieved from reference TRBV28 and TRBJ2-1, is DVKVTQSSRYLVKRTGEKVFLECVQDMDHENMFWYRQDPGLGLRLIYFSYDVKMKEKGDIPEGYSVSREKKERFSLILESASTNQTSMYLCASSLYPNEQFFGPGTRLTVL.

The sample holds a few counts of this clonotype. This chain uses TRBV18 with TRBJ2-1; TRBD2 matches 8 bases. The CDR3 has 15 residues. The germline CDR1 and CDR2 sequences are KGHSH and LQKENI. Unmatched junction bases numbered 7, after V lost 2 bases and J lost 7 bases. The CDR3 is CASSPKTGTRNEQFF. CDR3 bases: TGTGCCAGCTCACCAAAAACCGGGACTAGAAATGAGCAGTTCTTC.

The rearrangement uses TRBV5-4 and TRBJ2-3; TRBD2 is a possible D gene (6 bases). V was clipped by 4 bases and J by 10 bases, with 13 bases between them. Germline CDR1 is SGHNT and CDR2 is YYREEE (reference sequence). The CDR3 length is 12 residues. CDR3 bases: TGTGCCAGCAGCCCTAATCCGGGGGCGCAGTATTTT. The encoded protein is CASSPNPGAQYF.

The table lists this clonotype with many counts. The chain uses TRBV5-5 and TRBJ2-5; D might be TRBD2 (6 bases). The CDR3 consists of 16 residues. V dropped 0 bases and J dropped 5 bases, with 17 bases sitting between them. Germline lookup yields CDR1 SGHKS and CDR2 YYEKEE (reference sequence). This chain's CDR3 is CASSLEASATLETQYF. The CDR3 region has the DNA TGTGCCAGCAGCTTGGAGGCTAGCGCGACCTTGGAGACCCAGTACTTC.

The table lists this clonotype with a few counts. The chain has TRBV9 and TRBJ2-1, with 8 bases fitting TRBD2. J was trimmed by 0 bases and V by 4 bases; bases with no gene match: 12. This CDR3 spans 18 amino acids. Germline CDR1 SGDLS, CDR2 YYNGEE. This chain's CDR3 is CASSRRGRGESSYNEQFF. The CDR3, as DNA: TGTGCCAGCAGCCGGCGAGGGCGGGGGGAGAGCTCCTACAATGAGCAGTTCTTC.

A word on this clonotype: With a much larger clone just one base away, this may be a read error. The rearrangement uses TRBV21-1 and TRBJ2-1. TRBV21-1 is described as a pseudogene. This CDR3 comprises 15 residues. The CDR3 loop reads CASSIRSSLGDEQFF. The DNA for the CDR3 is TGTGCCAGCAGCATACGGAGCAGTCTTGGGGATGAGCAGTTCTTC.

The chain links TRBV6-1 to TRBJ1-5; D perhaps matches TRBD1 (6 bases). The CDR3 covers 15 residues. Germline values: CDR1 MNHNS, CDR2 SASEGT. V lost 6 bases and J lost 5, with 17 bases in between. CDR3 DNA sequence: TGTGCCAGCAGACGTACTCAGGGGAATCATCAGCCCCAGCATTTT. Translating it yields CASRRTQGNHQPQHF.